This TCR beta chain stems from a study of OX40 agonist ivuxolimab in advanced cancers. Sequencing was performed with immunoSEQ multiplex PCR; in TCRdb, only in-frame clones are kept and a portion is missing. Of 75,000 or so clones in the sample, about four fifths were seen once. General observations from the study: Relative to CD4+ cells, CD8+ T cells on average had more expanded clones. Both CD4+ and CD8+ T cell populations in blood had undergone clonal expansion by week 6 at 0.1 to 3.0 mg/kg. There were also nonresponders showing low normalized T-cell clonal expansion.

This clone was seen a single time. Its antigen is still unknown. The CDR3 sequence is 15 residues long. With 4 bases removed from V and 7 bases from J, the gap between germline ends came to 17 bases. Germline lookup yields CDR1 MDHEN and CDR2 SYDVKM. Sequenced here: CD4+ or CD8+ T cells sorted from blood, sampled in a trial of the OX40 agonist ivuxolimab. The chain combines TRBV28 with TRBJ1-5; a possible D gene is TRBD1 (5 bases). The clonotype was recovered from an adult with an advanced solid tumor such as melanoma, head and neck, liver or kidney cancer. For the CDR3, the DNA is TGTGCCAGCAGTTCCGCAGGGAGGGTGGGACAGCCCCAGCATTTT. Translated: CASSSAGRVGQPQHF.